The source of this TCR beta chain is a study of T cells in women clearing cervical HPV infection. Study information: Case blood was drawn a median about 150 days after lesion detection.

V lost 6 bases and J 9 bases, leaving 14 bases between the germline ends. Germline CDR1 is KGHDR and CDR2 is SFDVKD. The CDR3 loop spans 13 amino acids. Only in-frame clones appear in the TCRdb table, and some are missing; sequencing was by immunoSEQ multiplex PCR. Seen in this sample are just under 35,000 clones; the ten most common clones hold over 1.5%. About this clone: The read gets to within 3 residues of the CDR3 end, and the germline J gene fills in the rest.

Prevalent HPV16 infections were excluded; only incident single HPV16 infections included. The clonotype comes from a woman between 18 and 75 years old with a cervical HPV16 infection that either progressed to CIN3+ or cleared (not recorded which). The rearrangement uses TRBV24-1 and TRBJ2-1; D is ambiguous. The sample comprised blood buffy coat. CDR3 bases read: TGTGCCACCAGTCGGTCAGGAGTGGGTGAG. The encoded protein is CATSRSGVGE. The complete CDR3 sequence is CATSRSGVGEQFF.